These T cell receptor beta chains were read from a single sample in a study of beta chain features in type 1 diabetes. Only in-frame clones appear in the TCRdb table, and some are missing; sequencing was by immunoSEQ multiplex PCR. The sample includes just over 600,000 clones, around a sixth of them seen just once. Material: naive CD4+ T cells from blood. The receptor source for this set is a young man in good health. CDR3s include the opening cysteine and the closing phenylalanine or tryptophan. The order of the fields is CDR3 protein, J gene, V gene.

CDR3aa: CASTPAGAGANVLTF; j_gene: TRBJ2-6; v_gene: TRBV6-1
CDR3aa: CAIAGTRGYNEQFF; j_gene: TRBJ2-1; v_gene: TRBV5-4
CDR3aa: CAWSVGQGGPYEQYF; j_gene: TRBJ2-7; v_gene: TRBV30
CDR3aa: CASSQDGGTGELFF; j_gene: TRBJ2-2; v_gene: TRBV4-1
CDR3aa: CSVKGLRRAFF; j_gene: TRBJ1-1; v_gene: TRBV29-1
CDR3aa: CASSLNRGSPYNEQFF; j_gene: TRBJ2-1; v_gene: TRBV5-6
CDR3aa: CASSLGQHNEQFF; j_gene: TRBJ2-1; v_gene: TRBV4-2
CDR3aa: CASSVGGTVNTEAFF; j_gene: TRBJ1-1; v_gene: TRBV9
CDR3aa: CASSQGGDREGGEQFF; j_gene: TRBJ2-1; v_gene: TRBV4-3
CDR3aa: CSVGGGGYTF; j_gene: TRBJ1-2; v_gene: TRBV29-1
CDR3aa: CASSENTEAFF; j_gene: TRBJ1-1; v_gene: TRBV2
CDR3aa: CASSVDAGSRANVLTF; j_gene: TRBJ2-6; v_gene: TRBV7-3
CDR3aa: CASSFGQAYEQYF; j_gene: TRBJ2-7; v_gene: TRBV11-3
CDR3aa: CASSANSQNTEAFF; j_gene: TRBJ1-1; v_gene: TRBV2
CDR3aa: CASNTDGTNQPQHF; j_gene: TRBJ1-5; v_gene: TRBV9
CDR3aa: CAWRITAKNEKLFF; j_gene: TRBJ1-4; v_gene: TRBV30
CDR3aa: CASSPQSYEQHF; j_gene: TRBJ2-7; v_gene: TRBV18
CDR3aa: CASSTWRTGGPSTEAFF; j_gene: TRBJ1-1; v_gene: TRBV9
CDR3aa: CASSLRSGGPSYEQYF; j_gene: TRBJ2-7; v_gene: TRBV5-4
CDR3aa: CASSQGLGRLGETQYF; j_gene: TRBJ2-5; v_gene: TRBV4-1
CDR3aa: CASSLIRGAGYEQYF; j_gene: TRBJ2-7; v_gene: TRBV5-1
CDR3aa: CASSTRTSGRFGNEQFF; j_gene: TRBJ2-1; v_gene: TRBV9
CDR3aa: CASSSVGTSVPYEQYF; j_gene: TRBJ2-7; v_gene: TRBV5-1
CDR3aa: CASNPAGHPVPNFNTGELFF; j_gene: TRBJ2-2; v_gene: TRBV5-1
CDR3aa: CASSDTDRGYGYTF; j_gene: TRBJ1-2; v_gene: TRBV18
CDR3aa: CASSQESPGLYGYTF; j_gene: TRBJ1-2; v_gene: TRBV4-1
CDR3aa: CASSPKRTGVSFQPQHF; j_gene: TRBJ1-5; v_gene: TRBV4-1
CDR3aa: CASSLTGGFTDTQYF; j_gene: TRBJ2-3; v_gene: TRBV7-9
CDR3aa: CASSRTSGGSTDTQYF; j_gene: TRBJ2-3; v_gene: TRBV2
CDR3aa: CASSVGGQETQYF; j_gene: TRBJ2-5; v_gene: TRBV9
CDR3aa: CASSPFRGRMGYGYTF; j_gene: TRBJ1-2; v_gene: TRBV11-2
CDR3aa: CASSQDVGVGYTF; j_gene: TRBJ1-2; v_gene: TRBV4-3
CDR3aa: CASRPAGPGPGGYTF; j_gene: TRBJ1-2; v_gene: TRBV6-5